Sequencing of this T cell receptor beta chain was carried out in a study of T cell responses to AZD1222 COVID-19 vaccine. Libraries were prepared by immunoSEQ multiplex PCR; TCRdb keeps only in-frame clonotypes and omits some of them. The sample has some 170,000 clones; roughly 89% are singletons. Overall study findings and caveats: Donor demographics were predominantly white British with a female majority; clonal diversity may be underestimated. Dominant at 160-218 and 743-854, vaccine-associated CD4 TCRs also spanned spike. Elevations in Spike-specific TCR breadth and depth followed administration of two AZD1222 doses.

Turning to this clone: What it binds is not known.

This CDR3 spans 13 amino acids. CDR1 and CDR2 (germline): KGHSY, FQNENV. Trimming took 2 bases from V and 2 from J, leaving 6 bases between them. Material: peripheral blood, obtained on day 0 of AZD1222 vaccination. The sequence derives from an adult in good health. This sequence joins TRBV16 and TRBJ1-1; no reliable D call. The CDR3 sequence is CASSQTANTEAFF. CDR3 DNA sequence: TGTGCCAGCAGCCAAACGGCAAACACTGAAGCTTTCTTT.